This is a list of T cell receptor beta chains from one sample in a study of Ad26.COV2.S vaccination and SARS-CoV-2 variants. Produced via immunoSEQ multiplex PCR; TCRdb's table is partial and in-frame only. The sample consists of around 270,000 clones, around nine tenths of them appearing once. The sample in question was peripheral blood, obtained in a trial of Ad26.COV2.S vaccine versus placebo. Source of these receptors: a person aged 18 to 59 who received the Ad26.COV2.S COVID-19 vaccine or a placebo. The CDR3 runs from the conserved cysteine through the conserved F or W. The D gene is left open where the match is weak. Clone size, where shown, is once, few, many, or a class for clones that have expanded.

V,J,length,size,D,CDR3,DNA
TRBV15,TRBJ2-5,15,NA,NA,CATSRGGQGKETQYF,TGTGCCACCAGCCGTGGTGGGCAGGGTAAAGAGACCCAGTACTTC
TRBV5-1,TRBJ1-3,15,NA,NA,CASSLGQTSGNTIYF,TGCGCCAGCAGCTTGGGGCAAACCTCTGGAAACACCATATATTTT
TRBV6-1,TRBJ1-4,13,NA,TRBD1,CASTKDRAEKLFF,TGTGCCAGCACTAAGGACAGGGCGGAAAAACTGTTTTTT
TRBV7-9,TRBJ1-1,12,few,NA,CASSRTDTEAFF,TGTGCCAGCAGCCGGACTGACACTGAAGCTTTCTTT
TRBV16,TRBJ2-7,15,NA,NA,CASSRPGSRASEQYF,TGTGCCAGCAGCCGCCCGGGGTCCCGGGCAAGCGAGCAGTACTTC
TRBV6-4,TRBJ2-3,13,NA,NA,CASSVQITDTQYF,TGTGCCAGCAGTGTCCAAATCACAGATACGCAGTATTTT
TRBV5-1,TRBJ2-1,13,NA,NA,CASSSTANNEQFF,TGCGCCAGCAGCTCCACAGCTAACAATGAGCAGTTCTTC
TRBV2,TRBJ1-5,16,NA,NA,CASSDWGRWSNQPQHF,TGTGCCAGCAGTGACTGGGGGAGATGGAGCAATCAGCCCCAGCATTTT
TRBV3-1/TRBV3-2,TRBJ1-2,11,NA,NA,CASSFRVGYTF,TGTGCCAGCAGCTTCCGGGTTGGCTACACCTTC
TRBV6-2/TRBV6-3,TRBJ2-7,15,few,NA,CASSYFSTSGVEQYF,TGTGCCAGCAGTTACTTCTCCACATCGGGGGTGGAGCAGTACTTC
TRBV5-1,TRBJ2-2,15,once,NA,CASSLDQGNTGELFF,TGCGCCAGCAGCTTGGACCAGGGGAACACCGGGGAGCTGTTTTTT
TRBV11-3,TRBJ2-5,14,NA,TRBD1,CASSLGTGVETQYF,TGTGCCAGCAGCTTAGGCACAGGGGTAGAGACCCAGTACTTC
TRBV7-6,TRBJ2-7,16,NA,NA,CASSTRRGDTSYEQYF,TGTGCCAGCAGCACCAGAAGGGGGGACACATCCTACGAGCAGTACTTC
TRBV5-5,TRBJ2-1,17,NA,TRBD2,CASSLGGVTSAYNEQFF,TGTGCCAGCAGCTTGGGAGGGGTGACTAGCGCCTACAATGAGCAGTTCTTC